The rows below give T cell receptor beta chains drawn from one sample of a study of CD8+ T cells in alopecia areata. This table comes from immunoSEQ multiplex PCR, and its TCRdb copy is limited to in-frame clones, with some not included. The sample lists some 150,000 clones, approximately 52% seen once, with roughly 17% in the top ten. Sequencing used CD4+ T cells sorted from blood, obtained around week 55, from a patient treated with tofacitinib. The receptors here all came from a human donor with alopecia areata. Both conserved end residues are part of each CDR3. A D gene is named only where the DNA matches it firmly. Size is stated for part of the rows, as once, few or many counts, or as a class when the clone is expanded.

CDR3nt: TGTGCCAGCAGTCCCCGGTGGGGGGGCACAGATACGCAGTATTTT
CDR3aa: CASSPRWGGTDTQYF
len: 15
v_gene: TRBV6-5
abundance: few
j_gene: TRBJ2-3
d_gene: -

CDR3nt: TGTGCCAGCTCGGAGGGCACAAGGGAGACCCAGTACTTC
CDR3aa: CASSEGTRETQYF
len: 13
v_gene: TRBV18
abundance: -
j_gene: TRBJ2-5
d_gene: -

CDR3nt: TGTGCCAGCAGTGTTTCAGAAGCTTTCTTT
CDR3aa: CASSVSEAFF
len: 10
v_gene: TRBV2
abundance: -
j_gene: TRBJ1-1
d_gene: -

CDR3nt: TGCGCCAGCAGCCAACCTAGACTAGGGACCCACTTACGGCTCTTC
CDR3aa: CASSQPRLGTHLRLF
len: 15
v_gene: TRBV4-1
abundance: few
j_gene: TRBJ2-1
d_gene: -

CDR3nt: TGCAGCGTTGGGGGAGAGACCCAGTACTTC
CDR3aa: CSVGGETQYF
len: 10
v_gene: TRBV29-1
abundance: few
j_gene: TRBJ2-5
d_gene: -

CDR3nt: TGTGCCAGCAGTTTAACAGGGGATGCTGAAGCTTTCTTT
CDR3aa: CASSLTGDAEAFF
len: 13
v_gene: TRBV6-5
abundance: -
j_gene: TRBJ1-1
d_gene: TRBD1

CDR3nt: TGTGCCTGGAGTGTACGGCTAGCGGGGGGGCCGGTTGCCAAAAACATTCAGTACTTC
CDR3aa: CAWSVRLAGGPVAKNIQYF
len: 19
v_gene: TRBV30
abundance: -
j_gene: TRBJ2-4
d_gene: TRBD2

CDR3nt: TGTGCCAGCAGGGGACCCGGGACTAGCAACACCGGGGAGCTGTTTTTT
CDR3aa: CASRGPGTSNTGELFF
len: 16
v_gene: TRBV7-9
abundance: -
j_gene: TRBJ2-2
d_gene: TRBD2

CDR3nt: TGTGCCAGCAGGCCACCGGGACAGGGGGCAGGCGAGCAGTACTTC
CDR3aa: CASRPPGQGAGEQYF
len: 15
v_gene: TRBV7-9
abundance: -
j_gene: TRBJ2-7
d_gene: TRBD1

CDR3nt: TGTGCCAGCGGCGAGACAGGGAAAGCTTTCTTT
CDR3aa: CASGETGKAFF
len: 11
v_gene: TRBV2
abundance: -
j_gene: TRBJ1-1
d_gene: TRBD1

CDR3nt: TGCGCCAGCAGCCTTGTCCCTCGGCAGGGTCAAGAGACCCAGTACTTC
CDR3aa: CASSLVPRQGQETQYF
len: 16
v_gene: TRBV5-1
abundance: few
j_gene: TRBJ2-5
d_gene: -

CDR3nt: TGTGCCAGCCGGTCCGGGACAAGCACCGGGGAGCTGTTTTTT
CDR3aa: CASRSGTSTGELFF
len: 14
v_gene: TRBV2
abundance: -
j_gene: TRBJ2-2
d_gene: -

CDR3nt: TGTGCCAGCACCACGGCGGGACCAGATACGCAGTATTTT
CDR3aa: CASTTAGPDTQYF
len: 13
v_gene: TRBV25-1
abundance: -
j_gene: TRBJ2-3
d_gene: -

CDR3nt: TGCGCCAGCAGCTGGGGACAGGGGGCCGGGGGAGACACTGAAGCTTTCTTT
CDR3aa: CASSWGQGAGGDTEAFF
len: 17
v_gene: TRBV5-1
abundance: few
j_gene: TRBJ1-1
d_gene: TRBD1

CDR3nt: TGTGCCAGCAGGGCAAGGGCCGGGGACAGGGCCCATAGTGAGCAGTTCTTC
CDR3aa: CASRARAGDRAHSEQFF
len: 17
v_gene: TRBV27
abundance: -
j_gene: TRBJ2-1
d_gene: TRBD1

CDR3nt: TGCAGCGGTGGAGGTCTGACAGCAAATGGCTACACCTTC
CDR3aa: CSGGGLTANGYTF
len: 13
v_gene: TRBV29-1
abundance: -
j_gene: TRBJ1-2
d_gene: -

CDR3nt: TGTGCCAGCAGTAGGACAGGACGCGAGACCCAGTACTTC
CDR3aa: CASSRTGRETQYF
len: 13
v_gene: TRBV7-9
abundance: -
j_gene: TRBJ2-5
d_gene: TRBD1

CDR3nt: TGTGCCAGCAGCTTGACTCCAGGGGATACCACTGAAGCTTTCTTT
CDR3aa: CASSLTPGDTTEAFF
len: 15
v_gene: TRBV11-2
abundance: -
j_gene: TRBJ1-1
d_gene: -

CDR3nt: TGTGCCAGCAATACAGGAAAGAAGCCCCAGCATTTT
CDR3aa: CASNTGKKPQHF
len: 12
v_gene: TRBV28
abundance: few
j_gene: TRBJ1-5
d_gene: -

CDR3nt: TGTGCCAGCAGTTATCGCCGTGATGGCTACACCTTC
CDR3aa: CASSYRRDGYTF
len: 12
v_gene: TRBV6-6
abundance: -
j_gene: TRBJ1-2
d_gene: -

CDR3nt: TGTGCCAGCAGCTTGCCGGCATCCTACGAGCAGTACTTC
CDR3aa: CASSLPASYEQYF
len: 13
v_gene: TRBV5-6
abundance: -
j_gene: TRBJ2-7
d_gene: -

CDR3nt: TGTGCCACCAGCAGAGACAGGGGGAACAATCAGCCCCAGCATTTT
CDR3aa: CATSRDRGNNQPQHF
len: 15
v_gene: TRBV15
abundance: -
j_gene: TRBJ1-5
d_gene: TRBD1

CDR3nt: TGTGCCAGCAGCCCCGGGACAGGGTGGACTGAAGCTTTCTTT
CDR3aa: CASSPGTGWTEAFF
len: 14
v_gene: TRBV5-6
abundance: few
j_gene: TRBJ1-1
d_gene: TRBD1

CDR3nt: TGCGCCAGCTCAGGAGGCGGGGAGACCCAGTACTTC
CDR3aa: CASSGGGETQYF
len: 12
v_gene: TRBV5-1
abundance: -
j_gene: TRBJ2-5
d_gene: -

CDR3nt: TGTGCCAGCAGCACCTTAAGCGAGTATGAGCAGTTCTTC
CDR3aa: CASSTLSEYEQFF
len: 13
v_gene: TRBV4-2
abundance: few
j_gene: TRBJ2-1
d_gene: -

CDR3nt: TGTGCCAGCAGCTTGGTAGGTTCGAACACTGAAGCTTTCTTT
CDR3aa: CASSLVGSNTEAFF
len: 14
v_gene: TRBV5-6
abundance: -
j_gene: TRBJ1-1
d_gene: -

CDR3nt: TGCAGCCACCTGACAGGCTTACAAGAGACCCAGTACTTC
CDR3aa: CSHLTGLQETQYF
len: 13
v_gene: TRBV29-1
abundance: -
j_gene: TRBJ2-5
d_gene: -

CDR3nt: TGTGCCAGTAGCGGGAGGGTTTGGAACACTGAAGCTTTCTTT
CDR3aa: CASSGRVWNTEAFF
len: 14
v_gene: TRBV19
abundance: -
j_gene: TRBJ1-1
d_gene: -

CDR3nt: TGTGCCAGCAAAACCAGGGGAAACTATGGCTACACCTTC
CDR3aa: CASKTRGNYGYTF
len: 13
v_gene: TRBV6-1
abundance: -
j_gene: TRBJ1-2
d_gene: -

CDR3nt: TGTGCCAGCTCACCACCACAGGGGGCGGATGAAAAACTGTTTTTT
CDR3aa: CASSPPQGADEKLFF
len: 15
v_gene: TRBV18
abundance: few
j_gene: TRBJ1-4
d_gene: TRBD1

CDR3nt: TGTGCCAGCAGTGTAGGGTACGAGCAGTACTTC
CDR3aa: CASSVGYEQYF
len: 11
v_gene: TRBV2
abundance: -
j_gene: TRBJ2-7
d_gene: -

CDR3nt: TGCGCCAGCAGTAGGGACTTCCAAGAGACCCAGTACTTC
CDR3aa: CASSRDFQETQYF
len: 13
v_gene: TRBV5-1
abundance: -
j_gene: TRBJ2-5
d_gene: -

CDR3nt: TGTGCCAGCAGCCAAGATTACGGGGAGATCCAAGAGACCCAGTACTTC
CDR3aa: CASSQDYGEIQETQYF
len: 16
v_gene: TRBV4-2
abundance: -
j_gene: TRBJ2-5
d_gene: -

CDR3nt: TGTGCCAGGAGACAGGACAACACTGAAGCTTTCTTT
CDR3aa: CARRQDNTEAFF
len: 12
v_gene: TRBV19
abundance: -
j_gene: TRBJ1-1
d_gene: -

CDR3nt: TGTGCTAGTGGTTTGGGATCAGCGGAGGCAGAGACCCAGTACTTC
CDR3aa: CASGLGSAEAETQYF
len: 15
v_gene: TRBV12-5
abundance: -
j_gene: TRBJ2-5
d_gene: -

CDR3nt: TGTGCCAGCAGTATGACAGGGGTGGGTTCACCCCTCCACTTT
CDR3aa: CASSMTGVGSPLHF
len: 14
v_gene: TRBV2
abundance: few
j_gene: TRBJ1-6
d_gene: TRBD1

CDR3nt: TGCAGCGCTCGATGGACAGCCTATGGCTACACCTTC
CDR3aa: CSARWTAYGYTF
len: 12
v_gene: TRBV29-1
abundance: -
j_gene: TRBJ1-2
d_gene: -

CDR3nt: TGTGCCAGCAGCCCGTCGACAGGGAACTATGGCTACACCTTC
CDR3aa: CASSPSTGNYGYTF
len: 14
v_gene: TRBV7-2
abundance: -
j_gene: TRBJ1-2
d_gene: TRBD1

CDR3nt: TGTGCCAGTAGTCGGGACCGCGTGGGAATCTCACCCCTCCACTTT
CDR3aa: CASSRDRVGISPLHF
len: 15
v_gene: TRBV19
abundance: few
j_gene: TRBJ1-6
d_gene: -

CDR3nt: TGTGCCAGCAGCCGGCAGGGAGGGAACATTCAGTACTTC
CDR3aa: CASSRQGGNIQYF
len: 13
v_gene: TRBV14
abundance: -
j_gene: TRBJ2-4
d_gene: TRBD2

CDR3nt: TGTGCCAGCAGTTTATGGTCTAGCGGGGGGATCTCCTACAATGAGCAGTTCTTC
CDR3aa: CASSLWSSGGISYNEQFF
len: 18
v_gene: TRBV27
abundance: -
j_gene: TRBJ2-1
d_gene: TRBD2

CDR3nt: TGTGCCAGCAGATTCCTCGGGACAGGGGACTACGAGCAGTACTTC
CDR3aa: CASRFLGTGDYEQYF
len: 15
v_gene: TRBV27
abundance: -
j_gene: TRBJ2-7
d_gene: TRBD1

CDR3nt: TGTGCCTGGAGTGGACAAGGGGCCAACGTCCTGACTTTC
CDR3aa: CAWSGQGANVLTF
len: 13
v_gene: TRBV30
abundance: few
j_gene: TRBJ2-6
d_gene: -

CDR3nt: TGTGCCAGCAGTGAAAGGGAGCGGAATTCACCCCTCCACTTT
CDR3aa: CASSERERNSPLHF
len: 14
v_gene: TRBV6-1
abundance: -
j_gene: TRBJ1-6
d_gene: -

CDR3nt: TGCAGCGCCCGAGGGGGGCGAACCTATGGCTACACCTTC
CDR3aa: CSARGGRTYGYTF
len: 13
v_gene: TRBV29-1
abundance: -
j_gene: TRBJ1-2
d_gene: -

CDR3nt: TGTGCCAGCAGCGTCATGGAGACAGAAATGGGAAACACCATATATTTT
CDR3aa: CASSVMETEMGNTIYF
len: 16
v_gene: TRBV9
abundance: -
j_gene: TRBJ1-3
d_gene: -

CDR3nt: TGTGCCAGCACCGGACAGGGTTCTAGCAATCAGCCCCAGCATTTT
CDR3aa: CASTGQGSSNQPQHF
len: 15
v_gene: TRBV28
abundance: many
j_gene: TRBJ1-5
d_gene: TRBD1

CDR3nt: TGTGCCTGGGGTCCCATGGGGCTTAGGCAGTACTTC
CDR3aa: CAWGPMGLRQYF
len: 12
v_gene: TRBV30
abundance: -
j_gene: TRBJ2-7
d_gene: -

CDR3nt: TGTGCCACCAGCAGAGAGGGCAATGAGCAGTTCTTC
CDR3aa: CATSREGNEQFF
len: 12
v_gene: TRBV15
abundance: few
j_gene: TRBJ2-1
d_gene: -